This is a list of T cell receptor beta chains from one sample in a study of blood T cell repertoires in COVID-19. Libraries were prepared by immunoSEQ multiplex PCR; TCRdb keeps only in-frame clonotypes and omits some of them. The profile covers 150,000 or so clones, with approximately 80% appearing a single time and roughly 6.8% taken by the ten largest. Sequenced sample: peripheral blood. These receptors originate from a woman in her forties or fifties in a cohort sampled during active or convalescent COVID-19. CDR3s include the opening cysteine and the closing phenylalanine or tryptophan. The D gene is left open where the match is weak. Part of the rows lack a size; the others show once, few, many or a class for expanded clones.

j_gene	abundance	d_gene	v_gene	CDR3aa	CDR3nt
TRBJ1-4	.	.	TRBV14	CASSPQLPGGSEKLFF	TGTGCCAGCAGCCCCCAGCTCCCGGGGGGGTCTGAAAAACTGTTTTTT
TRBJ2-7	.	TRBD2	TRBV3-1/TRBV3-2	CASSQSRTGASGGSYEQYF	TGTGCCAGCAGCCAGAGCCGGACTGGGGCTAGCGGGGGGTCCTACGAGCAGTACTTC
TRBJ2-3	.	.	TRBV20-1	CSASVRATDTQYF	TGCAGTGCTAGTGTCAGGGCCACAGATACGCAGTATTTT
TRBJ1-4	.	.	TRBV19	CASRSGASAKLFF	TGTGCCAGTAGGAGTGGGGCCAGTGCAAAACTGTTTTTT
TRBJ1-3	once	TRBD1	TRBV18	CASSPTTGSDTIYF	TGTGCCAGCTCACCAACGACAGGGTCGGACACCATATATTTT
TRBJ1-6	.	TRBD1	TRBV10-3	CAISRDRGNFSPLHF	TGTGCCATCAGTCGGGACAGGGGGAATTTTTCACCCCTCCACTTT
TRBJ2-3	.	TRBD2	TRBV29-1	CSVQQRGGTDTQYF	TGCAGCGTTCAACAGCGGGGGGGCACAGATACGCAGTATTTT
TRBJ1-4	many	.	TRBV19	CASSRRTATNEKLFF	TGTGCCAGTAGTAGACGAACAGCAACTAATGAAAAACTGTTTTTT
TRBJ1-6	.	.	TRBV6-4	CASSDSNNSPLHF	TGTGCCAGCAGTGACTCTAATAATTCACCCCTCCACTTT
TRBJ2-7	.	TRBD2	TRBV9	CASSVGAGRGGPYEQYF	TGTGCCAGCAGCGTAGGAGCCGGGCGGGGGGGACCCTACGAGCAGTACTTC
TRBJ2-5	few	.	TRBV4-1	CASSQLGLPQTQYF	TGCGCCAGCAGCCAATTGGGACTTCCCCAGACCCAGTACTTC
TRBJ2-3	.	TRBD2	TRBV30	CAWSVGAGPDTQYF	TGTGCCTGGAGTGTAGGAGCGGGGCCAGATACGCAGTATTTT
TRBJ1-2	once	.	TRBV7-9	CASSFDRNYGYTF	TGTGCCAGCAGCTTCGACAGAAACTATGGCTACACCTTC
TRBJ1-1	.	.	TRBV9	CASSVEPQGSNTEAFF	TGTGCCAGCAGCGTAGAGCCCCAGGGGTCGAACACTGAAGCTTTCTTT
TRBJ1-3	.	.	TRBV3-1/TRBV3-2	CASNEGSGNTIYF	TGTGCCAGCAATGAGGGATCGGGAAACACCATATATTTT
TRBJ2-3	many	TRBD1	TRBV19	CASSGDRGTDTQYF	TGTGCCAGTAGTGGGGACAGAGGCACAGATACGCAGTATTTT
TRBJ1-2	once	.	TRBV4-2	CASSPGGGGRNNYGYTF	TGTGCCAGCAGCCCTGGGGGCGGGGGCCGTAATAACTATGGCTACACCTTC
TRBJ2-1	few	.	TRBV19	CASSTSRGEPYNEQFF	TGTGCCAGTAGTACCTCCAGAGGTGAACCCTACAATGAGCAGTTCTTC
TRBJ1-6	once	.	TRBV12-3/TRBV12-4	CASSWLGDSPLHF	TGTGCCAGCAGTTGGTTGGGAGACTCACCCCTCCACTTT
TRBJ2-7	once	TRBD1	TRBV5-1	CASSLGQGAYEQYF	TGCGCCAGCAGCTTGGGACAGGGGGCTTACGAGCAGTACTTC
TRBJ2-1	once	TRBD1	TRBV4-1	CASSQTPRGISYNEQFF	TGCGCCAGCAGCCAAACCCCCAGGGGGATCTCCTACAATGAGCAGTTCTTC
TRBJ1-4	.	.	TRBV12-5	CASGLGIGGTNEKLFF	TGTGCTAGTGGTTTGGGTATCGGGGGTACTAATGAAAAACTGTTTTTT
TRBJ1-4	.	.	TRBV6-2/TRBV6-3	CASSSAGATNEKLFF	TGTGCCAGCAGTTCGGCCGGAGCAACTAATGAAAAACTGTTTTTT
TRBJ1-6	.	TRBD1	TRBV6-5	CASSTAGQIPPLHF	TGTGCCAGCAGTACGGCGGGACAGATTCCACCCCTCCACTTT
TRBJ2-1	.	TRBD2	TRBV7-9	CASSLLPAGGNNEQFF	TGTGCCAGCAGCTTACTGCCAGCGGGGGGAAACAATGAGCAGTTCTTC
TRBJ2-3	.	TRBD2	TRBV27	CASVASGVVDTQYF	TGTGCCAGCGTCGCTAGCGGGGTCGTAGATACGCAGTATTTT
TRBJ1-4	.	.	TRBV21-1	CASILIDRGGGEKLFF	TGTGCCAGCATCCTAATAGACAGGGGCGGGGGAGAAAAACTGTTTTTT
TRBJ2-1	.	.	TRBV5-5	CASSLIRGSYNEQFF	TGTGCCAGCAGCTTGATTAGGGGCTCCTACAATGAGCAGTTCTTC